A selection of T cell receptor beta chains follows, all from one sample in a study of cytomegalovirus exposure and HLA in healthy donors. The protocol was immunoSEQ multiplex PCR, while the TCRdb copy is restricted to in-frame clones and leaves out a portion. The sample lists under 150,000 clones, about four fifths occurring once. The material sequenced was PBMCs. These receptors were taken from a female donor in good health and CMV-seronegative. The CDR3 runs from the conserved cysteine through the conserved F or W. Fields, in order: CDR3 DNA, CDR3 protein, V gene, CDR3 length, D gene, clone size, J gene. The D gene is left open where the match is weak. The size of a clone is reported for some rows only, either as once, few or many, or as a class for expanded clones.

CDR3 DNA: TGTGCCAGCAGTTTTAGGGGCGGTGGCTACACCTTC; CDR3 protein: CASSFRGGGYTF; V gene: TRBV27; CDR3 length: 12; D gene: -; clone size: -; J gene: TRBJ1-2
CDR3 DNA: TGTGCCATCAGTACTACAGGGGACGACGAGCAGTACTTC; CDR3 protein: CAISTTGDDEQYF; V gene: TRBV10-3; CDR3 length: 13; D gene: TRBD1; clone size: -; J gene: TRBJ2-7
CDR3 DNA: TGTGCCATCAGCCCAGGGTCCGAGCAGTACTTC; CDR3 protein: CAISPGSEQYF; V gene: TRBV10-3; CDR3 length: 11; D gene: -; clone size: once; J gene: TRBJ2-7
CDR3 DNA: TGCGCCAGCAGCCAGGGCGGGCTAGCGGGAGTTTATGAGCAGTTCTTC; CDR3 protein: CASSQGGLAGVYEQFF; V gene: TRBV4-1; CDR3 length: 16; D gene: TRBD2; clone size: -; J gene: TRBJ2-1
CDR3 DNA: TGTGCCAGCAGTGAAAGAGGATCTGGTGGCTACACCTTC; CDR3 protein: CASSERGSGGYTF; V gene: TRBV25-1; CDR3 length: 13; D gene: -; clone size: -; J gene: TRBJ1-2
CDR3 DNA: TGTGCCATCAGTGGACCGTCGGACAGGCCGACTGGCTATGGCTACACCTTC; CDR3 protein: CAISGPSDRPTGYGYTF; V gene: TRBV10-3; CDR3 length: 17; D gene: TRBD1; clone size: few; J gene: TRBJ1-2
CDR3 DNA: TGTGCCAGCAGCTTAGTAGGGGGCCGAGAGACCCAGTACTTC; CDR3 protein: CASSLVGGRETQYF; V gene: TRBV11-2; CDR3 length: 14; D gene: TRBD1; clone size: -; J gene: TRBJ2-5
CDR3 DNA: TGCAGCGTTCGGGTCAGACCCGGCCTTGAGCAGTTCTTC; CDR3 protein: CSVRVRPGLEQFF; V gene: TRBV29-1; CDR3 length: 13; D gene: -; clone size: -; J gene: TRBJ2-1
CDR3 DNA: TGTGCCAGCAGTTACTCATACACAGATACGCAGTATTTT; CDR3 protein: CASSYSYTDTQYF; V gene: TRBV6-5; CDR3 length: 13; D gene: -; clone size: -; J gene: TRBJ2-3
CDR3 DNA: TGTGCCAGCAGCTTAGAAGTGGCCGCCCACGAGCAGTACTTC; CDR3 protein: CASSLEVAAHEQYF; V gene: TRBV7-3; CDR3 length: 14; D gene: -; clone size: -; J gene: TRBJ2-7
CDR3 DNA: TGTGCCAGCAGTTTGGAGCTAGCGGGGGGGCTTGGAGATACGCAGTATTTT; CDR3 protein: CASSLELAGGLGDTQYF; V gene: TRBV28; CDR3 length: 17; D gene: TRBD2; clone size: -; J gene: TRBJ2-3
CDR3 DNA: TGTGCCTGGAGCCGGACAGGGAACACTGAAGCTTTCTTT; CDR3 protein: CAWSRTGNTEAFF; V gene: TRBV30; CDR3 length: 13; D gene: TRBD1; clone size: -; J gene: TRBJ1-1
CDR3 DNA: TGTGCCAGCAGCCTAGGGGGGGGCGATGAAAAACTGTTTTTT; CDR3 protein: CASSLGGGDEKLFF; V gene: TRBV11-3; CDR3 length: 14; D gene: -; clone size: -; J gene: TRBJ1-4
CDR3 DNA: TGTGCCAGCAGTGAAGCGCTAGGACAGCTTCAGCCCCAGCATTTT; CDR3 protein: CASSEALGQLQPQHF; V gene: TRBV6-1; CDR3 length: 15; D gene: -; clone size: -; J gene: TRBJ1-5
CDR3 DNA: TGTGCCAGCAGTCAATCAACAGGGGCAGATACGCAGTATTTT; CDR3 protein: CASSQSTGADTQYF; V gene: TRBV28; CDR3 length: 14; D gene: TRBD1; clone size: -; J gene: TRBJ2-3
CDR3 DNA: TGTGCCAGCAGCTTCCGACTAGCGGGAGGTTTTGCAGATACGCAGTATTTT; CDR3 protein: CASSFRLAGGFADTQYF; V gene: TRBV14; CDR3 length: 17; D gene: TRBD2; clone size: -; J gene: TRBJ2-3
CDR3 DNA: TGTGCCAGCAGCGAGGAGGGGAGGGACTACAATGAGCAGTTCTTC; CDR3 protein: CASSEEGRDYNEQFF; V gene: TRBV9; CDR3 length: 15; D gene: TRBD2; clone size: -; J gene: TRBJ2-1
CDR3 DNA: TGTGCCAGCAGCCTGAGAGGGGGCATGGATGGCTACACCTTC; CDR3 protein: CASSLRGGMDGYTF; V gene: TRBV9; CDR3 length: 14; D gene: TRBD1; clone size: once; J gene: TRBJ1-2
CDR3 DNA: TGTGCCAGCACCTTATCCGCTCGGCCCGGGAGCAATCAGCCCCAGCATTTT; CDR3 protein: CASTLSARPGSNQPQHF; V gene: TRBV27; CDR3 length: 17; D gene: -; clone size: -; J gene: TRBJ1-5
CDR3 DNA: TGTGCCAGCTCTAGCGGGGGGGCTTATACGCAGTATTTT; CDR3 protein: CASSSGGAYTQYF; V gene: TRBV9; CDR3 length: 13; D gene: TRBD2; clone size: -; J gene: TRBJ2-3
CDR3 DNA: TGTGCCACCACATCCCGTAGCGGGAAATATGAGCAGTTCTTC; CDR3 protein: CATTSRSGKYEQFF; V gene: TRBV2; CDR3 length: 14; D gene: TRBD2; clone size: -; J gene: TRBJ2-1
CDR3 DNA: TGTGCCAGCAGCTTCAGTGGCGAGCAGTACTTC; CDR3 protein: CASSFSGEQYF; V gene: TRBV11-2; CDR3 length: 11; D gene: -; clone size: -; J gene: TRBJ2-7
CDR3 DNA: TGTGCCAGCAGCCCGACTAGCGGGGGGGCAGAGACCCAGTACTTC; CDR3 protein: CASSPTSGGAETQYF; V gene: TRBV7-6; CDR3 length: 15; D gene: TRBD2; clone size: -; J gene: TRBJ2-5